This TCR beta chain is from a study of post-analysis software for immune sequencing data. Study-wide results and caveats: Elevated frequency relative to controls characterized 4 or 5 TRBV segments in patients, TRBV5-6, TRBV5-1 and TRBV20-1 among them. Normalized Chao1 diversity in multiple sclerosis patients fell significantly below that of controls.

V lost 5 bases to trimming and J lost 2 bases, with 11 bases between them. CDR1 KGHDR and CDR2 SFDVKD come from the germline V gene. The CDR3 runs to 14 residues. cDNA libraries of TCR beta carried unique molecular identifiers. The yield from roughly 1 to 10 million T cells was roughly 500,000 cDNA molecules in total. Each CDR3 protein gets one entry after TCRdb re-called the PCR reads with MiXCR. This sample has about 760,000 distinct CDR3 sequences, with about 32% found just once. This clonotype was counted a single time. Antigen unknown. What was sequenced was blood. This sequence joins TRBV24-1 and TRBJ1-2, with a possible D match to TRBD1 (6 bases). The clonotype originates from a girl aged 10 to 17 with multiple sclerosis. The DNA for the CDR3 is TGTGCCACCAGTGGCCCCGGACAGAACTATGGCTACACCTTC. Its translation is CATSGPGQNYGYTF.